This TCR beta chain was recovered during a study of shared T cell receptors in the human thymus. Data came from immunoSEQ multiplex PCR; TCRdb stores just in-frame clones and leaves some out. The sample lists hundreds of thousands of clones, 88% occurring once. Between the trimmed V and J ends, which lost 3 bases and 0 bases, there was a span of 12 bases. Germline CDR1 KGHSH, CDR2 LQKENI. The length of the CDR3 is 15 residues. This sample also appeared in a second study, on human thymus T cells. That work states: Resections that were taken during corrective heart surgery supplied the thymus tissue. Repertoires sampled from thymus and blood appeared biased in V and J gene usage.

The TCR sequence derives from a boy in the first two years of life with a congenital heart defect. J is TRBJ2-7 and V is TRBV18, with D tentatively TRBD1 (5 bases). The sample was thymocytes. The CDR3 reads CASSPLGLSSYEQYF. The CDR3 DNA follows: TGTGCCAGCTCACCCTTGGGGCTAAGCTCCTACGAGCAGTACTTC.